This TCR beta chain derives from a study of monozygotic twins with inflammatory bowel disease. TCRdb reworked the 5' RACE reads into one entry per CDR3 protein, no DNA. The specimen's table records tens of thousands of distinct CDR3 sequences. The CDR3 sequence is 16 residues long. Germline V CDR1 and CDR2: SGHRS, YFSETQ. The sample was blood. The gene calls are TRBV5-1 and TRBJ2-7. The origin of this receptor is a human donor with ulcerative colitis or Crohn's disease, or a healthy co-twin of an affected twin (not recorded which). The CDR3 loop reads CASSLAPDRSSYEQYF.